This entry lists 14 T cell receptor beta chains sequenced from one sample in a study of blood T cells in healthy people across ages. Through a sample-barcoded 5' primer and a J-beta primer mix, a second PCR was run for about 6 to 12 cycles. TCRdb reprocessed the 5' RACE reads via MiXCR and lists one record per CDR3 protein. There are over 1.5 million distinct CDR3 sequences in the sample; about 50% occur only once, and 2.1% lies in the top ten. Material: blood. The receptors come from a woman aged 40 to 55 in good health.

The V and J genes are TRBV6-5 and TRBJ2-5; D is uncertain. This CDR3 is 14 amino acids long. Germline CDR1 and CDR2: MNHEY and SVGAGI. V lost 2 bases to trimming and J lost 6 bases, with 13 bases between them. CDR3 region: CASSYDDTSKTQYF. Here the CDR3 DNA reads TGTGCCAGCAGTTACGACGACACAAGCAAGACCCAGTACTTC.

This chain links TRBV6-6 with TRBJ2-1; TRBD2 might be the D (5 bases). Trimming took off 2 bases at V and 10 bases at J, with 12 bases between the two ends. Germline values: CDR1 MNHNY, CDR2 SVGAGI (reference sequence). CDR3 length: 13 amino acids. This CDR3 is CASSYGRGAEQFF. The CDR3 DNA follows: TGTGCCAGCAGTTACGGTCGGGGAGCAGAGCAGTTCTTC.

Points on this clonotype: Being one base from a much bigger clone, this may be a read error. This rearrangement joins TRBV20-1 to TRBJ2-5, with D unclear. The assigned J gene may be wrong: the sequence end matches TRBJ2-7 better. The CDR3 has 12 amino acids. Germline assignment: CDR1 DFQATT and CDR2 SNEGSKA (reference sequence). The CDR3 nucleotides read TGCAGTGCCCAGGAAGGGTCCTACGAGCAGTACTTC. Translating it yields CSAQEGSYEQYF.

This clonotype was seen a handful of times. This chain uses TRBV12-3 or TRBV12-4 with TRBJ2-4, with 11 bases fitting TRBD2. V lost 4 bases and J lost 6; bases outside the gene matches: 8. The CDR3 covers 16 residues. The CDR3 region is CASSSRQLAGANIQYF. Here the CDR3 DNA reads TGTGCCAGCAGTTCCCGCCAACTAGCGGGGGCAAACATTCAGTACTTC.

The chain recombines TRBV2 with TRBJ2-1, with a possible D match to TRBD1 (6 bases). CDR3 size: 18 residues. The germline V gene has CDR1 SNHLY and CDR2 FYNNEI. Trimming stripped 6 bases from V and 1 base from J, with 22 bases between. As DNA, the CDR3 is TGTGCCAGCAGGCCCCAACTCGTAACAGGGTTGTCCTACAATGAGCAGTTCTTC. Its protein product is CASRPQLVTGLSYNEQFF.

The V and J genes are TRBV7-3 and TRBJ2-1; 11 bases agree with TRBD2. Losses at the gene ends were 2 bases for V and 13 bases for J; bases not matched to a gene: 16. The CDR3 contains 17 residues. In germline, CDR1 is SGHTA, CDR2 FQGTGA. CDR3 DNA sequence: TGTGCCAGCAGCTTAGGAGATCTAGCGGGGGGACAAGAGACCCAGTTCTTC. This sequence encodes CASSLGDLAGGQETQFF.

The chain joins TRBV5-1 to TRBJ2-5; no reliable D call. Germline V gene sequence: CDR1 SGHRS, CDR2 YFSETQ. V shed 0 bases and J shed 0 bases, with 12 bases lying between them. The CDR3 runs to 16 residues. The DNA of the CDR3 is TGCGCCAGCAGCTTGGCGGGCAGACTGTACCAAGAGACCCAGTACTTC. Its translation: CASSLAGRLYQETQYF. Filled out from reference TRBV5-1 and TRBJ2-5, the complete variable domain reads KAGVTQTPRYLIKTRGQQVTLSCSPISGHRSVSWYQQTPGQGLQFLFEYFSETQRNKGNFPGRFSGRQFSNSRSEMNVSTLELGDSALYLCASSLAGRLYQETQYFGPGTRLLVL.

The chain employs TRBV5-6 and TRBJ1-2, with D unclear. CDR3 length: 15 amino acids. Per germline, CDR1 SGHDT and CDR2 YYEEEE. The V end was cut by 2 bases, the J end by 6 bases, with 17 bases between. CDR3 in DNA: TGTGCCAGCAGCTTAACCCGGGCCTGGGCTCATGGCTACACCTTC. Protein sequence: CASSLTRAWAHGYTF.

The rearrangement links TRBV20-1 to TRBJ1-5; D is possibly TRBD1 (6 bases). This CDR3 is 19 amino acids long. The germline gives CDR1 DFQATT, CDR2 SNEGSKA (reference sequence). V was trimmed by 0 bases and J by 3 bases, leaving 24 bases between them. The DNA of the CDR3 is TGCAGTGCTAGAGATAAGAGGGGGACACATCCTAATTCCAATCAGCCCCAGCATTTT. Amino acid sequence: CSARDKRGTHPNSNQPQHF.

DNA for the CDR3: TGTGCCAGCAGTTTACCCGACAGGCCACTCCACTACGAGCAGTACTTC. Protein sequence: CASSLPDRPLHYEQYF. The chain is built from TRBV28 and TRBJ2-7; D is possibly TRBD1 (6 bases). The CDR3 loop spans 16 amino acids. Deletions cut 2 bases from V and 3 bases from J, with 17 bases between. Germline assignment: CDR1 MDHEN and CDR2 SYDVKM.

On this clonotype: The junction departs from germline at one end; a sequencing error may be responsible. The chain joins TRBV12-3 or TRBV12-4 to TRBJ2-5; D unresolved. The CDR3 runs 13 residues. Written as DNA, the CDR3 is TGTGCCAGCAGCTTGGGGTCCCAAGAGGCCCAGTACTTC. This sequence encodes CASSLGSQEAQYF.

The table lists this clonotype with a count of one. The chain uses TRBV12-3 or TRBV12-4 and TRBJ1-1; D is unresolved. Trimming took 2 bases from V and 7 from J, leaving 14 bases between them. CDR3 length: 14 residues. In DNA form, the CDR3 reads TGTGCCAGCAGTTTAATCCTGTCAGGAGATGAAGCTTTCTTT. It is translated as CASSLILSGDEAFF.

The V gene is TRBV20-1, the J gene TRBJ2-4; 7 bases are shared with TRBD2. Germline values: CDR1 DFQATT, CDR2 SNEGSKA (reference sequence). The CDR3 has 14 residues. After removal of 1 base from V and 6 bases from J, the junction contained 6 bases not matched to a gene. The CDR3: CSARGGGLGNIQYF. The CDR3 bases are TGCAGTGCTAGAGGGGGAGGGTTGGGAAACATTCAGTACTTC.

This clonotype was counted a single time. The rearrangement joins TRBV18 to TRBJ2-1, with 9 bases fitting TRBD2. J lost 7 bases, V lost 0 bases, and 4 bases had no gene match. Per germline, CDR1 KGHSH and CDR2 LQKENI. CDR3 length: 15 amino acids. This chain's CDR3 is CASSPPAGGLNEQFF. CDR3 DNA sequence: TGTGCCAGCTCACCACCGGCGGGGGGGCTGAATGAGCAGTTCTTC.